This TCR beta chain was captured by sequencing in a study of Graves' ophthalmopathy and Graves' hyperthyroidism (dated by TCRdb to 2016 to 2018). For the study in its entirety: Peripheral blood samples were taken at the time of initial diagnosis, before any treatment was given. In total, 135 blood samples were TCR-sequenced: fewer than 50 ophthalmopathy, 80 or so hyperthyroidism and around 17 hyperthyroidism-to-ophthalmopathy patients. Following sampling, methimazole starting at 30 mg daily was administered to hyperthyroidism patients, and high-dose intravenous methylprednisolone was administered to ophthalmopathy patients. T-cell repertoires of thyroid tissue and blood were compared in about six hyperthyroidism patients. The study used signatures of the TCR beta repertoire to tell Graves' ophthalmopathy apart from Graves' hyperthyroidism and to predict which patients would progress to ophthalmopathy. A discovery set of about a hundred patients (43 ophthalmopathy, approximately 58 stable hyperthyroidism) was enrolled to explore V-J signatures distinguishing ophthalmopathy from hyperthyroidism. An independent validation cohort was composed of roughly 18 hyperthyroidism patients and more than 15 patients who later progressed from hyperthyroidism to ophthalmopathy. Here is what the overall study found, with its caveats: Most expanded thyroid clonotypes with a frequency above 0.001 also appeared in blood, which suggests that blood repertoires may reflect the immune response in the thyroid. Sample size was not predetermined statistically, and investigators were not blinded to group allocation. In validation, the model predicted ophthalmopathy progression with about 71% sensitivity and roughly 72% specificity; some 13 predicted patients were CT-confirmed with GO in a median of 6.5 months. In cross-validation, the 13-signature model distinguished ophthalmopathy from stable hyperthyroidism with about 90% sensitivity and about 81% specificity, while in the test set the corresponding values were about 80% and 75%.

This clonotype was counted many times. The target of this receptor is not known. No base quality values were provided; no much bigger clone lies one nucleotide off. Stable hyperthyroidism was defined as no progression to ophthalmopathy within 18 months of follow-up. Hyperthyroidism patients were newly diagnosed, with disease duration under 2 months, and aged 18 to 65 years. Patients with other autoimmune diseases, uncontrolled infections, pregnancy or lactation were excluded from the study. Diagnosis was based on clinical symptoms, serum thyroxine, TRAb, thyroid ultrasound and orbital computed tomography. Using Ficoll-Paque density gradient centrifugation, PBMCs were isolated from about 10 ml of fresh peripheral blood. Trizol reagent was used to extract the total RNA, and its quality was then checked on an Agilent 2100 Bioanalyzer. The CDR3 runs 13 residues from the cysteine to the phenylalanine. CDR3 DNA only is kept here, 39 bases in frame from base 1. As encoded in the germline V gene, CDR1 is SQVTM while CDR2 is ANQGSEA. Deletion took 7 bases off V and 1 base off J, with a span of 13 bases between the germline ends.

For repertoire sequencing, TCR beta CDR3 regions were amplified from RNA transcripts. A first-round RT-PCR used HTBI primers with the Qiagen OneStep RT-PCR kit, followed by a second-round multiplex PCR, size selection and purification. Libraries were sequenced paired-end with 100 bp reads on an Illumina HiSeq2000. The authors processed their data as follows. SOAPnuke was used to process the reads, removing any read that contained adapters or uncalled bases, had a mean Phred below 15, or lacked an exact match to the constant primer or identifier. High-quality paired reads were merged with COPE v1.2.5. Unique nucleotide sequences were defined as clonotypes and aligned to IMGT TRB V, D and J references using MiTCR v1.1. Analysis was restricted to V-J combinations with a frequency above 0.0001, which covered just over 98% of repertoires. A TCR clonal expansion and chaos score per V-J combination was defined as the ratio of F50 clonal expansion to chaos observed in the TCRdist matrix. Welch's t-statistics and random forest were used to reduce features to about a dozen V-J combinations, which were fed into a naive Bayes classifier. The similarity between thyroid and blood repertoires was quantified using the Morisita-Horn index. The public reads were quality trimmed at Q25 with fastp and then assembled into clones with MiXCR by TCRdb, keeping productive beta chains. Under each unique CDR3 protein, matching rows form one entry showing the most common genes and DNA. For this entry, the V and J calls and clone size follow TCRdb and not the study's own pipeline. Counted in this sample were 300,000 to 400,000 distinct CDR3 sequences; roughly 17% of them appeared once. The ten most abundant clones make up roughly 2.4% of the sample.

Source material: peripheral blood. This sequence was found in an adult woman with stable Graves' hyperthyroidism. The rearrangement joined TRBV29-1 to TRBJ1-1; a tentative D match to TRBD1 spans 5 bases. The nucleotides read TGCAGCGCCATGACAGTGTCGAACACTGAAGCTTTCTTT. Its amino acids are CSAMTVSNTEAFF.